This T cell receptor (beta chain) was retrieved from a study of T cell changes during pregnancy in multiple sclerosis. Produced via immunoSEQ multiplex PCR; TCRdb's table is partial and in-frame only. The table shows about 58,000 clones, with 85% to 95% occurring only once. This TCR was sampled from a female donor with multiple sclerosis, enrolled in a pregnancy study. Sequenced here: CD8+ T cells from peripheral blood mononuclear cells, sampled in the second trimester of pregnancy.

CDR3 coding DNA: TGTGCCACCAGCAGAGGTTTTAGGGAGCAAGAAAAACTGTTTTTT. The encoded protein is CATSRGFREQEKLFF. This sequence joins TRBV15 and TRBJ1-4; no clear D gene. Germline CDR1 reads LNHNV; CDR2 reads YYDKDF (reference sequence). The CDR3 sequence is 15 residues long. V shed 1 base and J shed 8 bases, with 14 bases lying between them.